One and the same sample provided the 2 T cell receptor beta chains below, sequenced in a study of lymphopenia after photon versus proton radiotherapy (dated by TCRdb to about 2019). Libraries came from the immunoSEQ multiplex PCR assay. TCRdb's version of the immuneACCESS table is confined to in-frame rearrangements and falls short of the full clone set. An unresolved V gene accounts for under half of the shortfall where checked; the remainder is of unknown origin. The sample has approximately 30,000 clones on record, approximately 95% of them singletons. The ten largest clones take up 0.55% to 0.9% of the sample. The sample consisted of peripheral blood, taken from a patient treated with photon-based radiotherapy. These receptors came from a woman aged 50 to 60 with cholangiocarcinoma.

J is TRBJ1-2 and V is TRBV27, with D uncertain. Per germline, CDR1 MNHEY and CDR2 SMNVEV (reference sequence). The V end was cut by 0 bases, the J end by 5 bases, with 16 bases between. There are 16 residues in the CDR3. Here the CDR3 reads CASSLSYGGNPYGYTF. In DNA form, the CDR3 reads TGTGCCAGCAGTTTATCCTACGGAGGAAATCCATATGGCTACACCTTC.

This chain connects TRBV4-1 to TRBJ1-3; the D is unclear. CDR1 is MGHRA, CDR2 YSYEKL, per germline. The CDR3 contains 16 residues. V shed 0 bases and J shed 2 bases, with 11 bases lying between them. The CDR3 DNA is TGCGCCAGCAGCCAAGATTTTTGGGCTGCTGGAAACACCATATATTTT. Translation: CASSQDFWAAGNTIYF.